A single T cell receptor beta chain is shown here with its context. The target antigen is unknown. Given the absence of the conserved phenylalanine or tryptophan at the CDR3 end, a read error is likely. It is unclear where the CDR3 begins or ends on the DNA, so no DNA is shown, and the CDR3 is as TCRdb lists it. TCRdb itself ran the reads through MiXCR, one entry per CDR3 protein. The table shows about 600,000 distinct CDR3 sequences, with roughly 26% occurring only once. Germline values: CDR1 SQVTM, CDR2 ANQGSEA. Including both end residues, the CDR3 is 11 amino acids long. These data come from a study of T cell repertoires in cytomegalovirus infection. Looking at the study overall: Indicated by public TCR beta signatures were CMV infection and matching HLA type.

General study findings and limits: Individuals carrying CMV plus the relevant HLA were identified by cumulative frequency of public TCR beta families. CMV-specific HLA-C-restricted TCR beta clonotypes dominated the ex vivo response.

The chain employs TRBV29-1 and TRBJ1-1; the table's TRBD1 call for D was not verified on the DNA. This sequence originates from a human donor in good health (CMV status not recorded). Some clones in this sample may be carry-over from other donors' samples. Sequencing used CD8+ T cells from PBMCs. CDR3 region: CSVETDWGQQG.